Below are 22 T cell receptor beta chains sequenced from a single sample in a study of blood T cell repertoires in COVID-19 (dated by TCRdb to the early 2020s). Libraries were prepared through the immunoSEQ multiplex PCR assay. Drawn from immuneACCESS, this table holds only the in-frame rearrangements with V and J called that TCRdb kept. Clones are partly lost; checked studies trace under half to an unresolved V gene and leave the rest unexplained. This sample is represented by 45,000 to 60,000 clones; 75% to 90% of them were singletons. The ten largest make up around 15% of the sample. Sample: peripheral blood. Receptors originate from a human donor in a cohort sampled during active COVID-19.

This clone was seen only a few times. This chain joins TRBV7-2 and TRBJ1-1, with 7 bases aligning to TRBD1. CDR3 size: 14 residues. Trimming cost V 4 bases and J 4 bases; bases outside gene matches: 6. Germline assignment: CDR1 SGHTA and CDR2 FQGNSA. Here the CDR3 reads CASSSRQGGTEAFF. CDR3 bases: TGTGCCAGCAGCTCACGACAGGGAGGCACTGAAGCTTTCTTT.

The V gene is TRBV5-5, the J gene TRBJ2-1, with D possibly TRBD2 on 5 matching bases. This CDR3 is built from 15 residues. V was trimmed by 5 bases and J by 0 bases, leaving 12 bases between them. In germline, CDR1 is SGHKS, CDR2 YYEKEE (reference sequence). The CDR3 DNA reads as TGTGCCAGCAGATTTTCTGGGAGCTCCTACAATGAGCAGTTCTTC. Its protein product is CASRFSGSSYNEQFF. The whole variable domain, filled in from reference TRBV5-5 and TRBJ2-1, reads DAGVTQSPTHLIKTRGQQVTLRCSPISGHKSVSWYQQVLGQGPQFIFQYYEKEERGRGNFPDRFSARQFPNYSSELNVNALLLGDSALYLCASRFSGSSYNEQFFGPGTRLTVL.

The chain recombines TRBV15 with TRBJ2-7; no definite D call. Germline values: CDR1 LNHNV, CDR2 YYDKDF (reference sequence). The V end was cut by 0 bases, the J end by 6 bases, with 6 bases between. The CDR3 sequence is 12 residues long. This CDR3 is CATSRDAGEQYF. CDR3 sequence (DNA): TGTGCCACCAGCAGAGATGCCGGCGAGCAGTACTTC.

This CDR3 reads CASSYSTGPDYEQYF. The CDR3 DNA reads as TGTGCCAGCAGTTACTCCACAGGTCCCGACTACGAGCAGTACTTC. The gene calls are TRBV6-6 and TRBJ2-7, with a tentative D call TRBD1 (5 bases). The CDR3 consists of 15 residues. Between the trimmed V and J ends, which lost 0 bases and 3 bases, there was a span of 12 bases. The V gene's germline CDR1 is MNHNY and CDR2 SVGAGI (reference sequence).

The CDR3 DNA follows: TGTGCCAGTAGTATAGGGCAGGGGAAAAACATTCAGTACTTC. Its protein product is CASSIGQGKNIQYF. The V call is TRBV19, the J call TRBJ2-4, with a weak D call TRBD1 (6 bases). The germline gives CDR1 LNHDA, CDR2 SQIVND (reference sequence). With 1 base removed from V and 4 bases from J, the gap between germline ends came to 8 bases. This CDR3 has 14 amino acids.

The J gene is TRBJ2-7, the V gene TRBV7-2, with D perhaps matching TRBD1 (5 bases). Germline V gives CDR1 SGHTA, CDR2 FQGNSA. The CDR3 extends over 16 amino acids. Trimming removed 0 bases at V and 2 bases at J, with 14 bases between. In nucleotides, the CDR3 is TGTGCCAGCAGCTTAGCGGGGTGGGGCAGAGCCTACGAGCAGTACTTC. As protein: CASSLAGWGRAYEQYF.

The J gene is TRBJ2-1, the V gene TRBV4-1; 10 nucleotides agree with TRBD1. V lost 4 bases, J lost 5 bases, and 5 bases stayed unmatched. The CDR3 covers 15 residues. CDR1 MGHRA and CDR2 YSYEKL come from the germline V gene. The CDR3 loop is CASSRGQGSNNEQFF. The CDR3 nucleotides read TGCGCCAGCAGCCGGGGACAGGGGAGTAACAATGAGCAGTTCTTC.

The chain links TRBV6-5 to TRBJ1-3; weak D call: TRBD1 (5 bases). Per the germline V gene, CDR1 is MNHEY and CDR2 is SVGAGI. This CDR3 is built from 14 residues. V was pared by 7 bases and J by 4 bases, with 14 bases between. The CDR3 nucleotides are TGTGCCAGCAACTGGGGGGGTAGCGGAAACACCATATATTTT. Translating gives CASNWGGSGNTIYF.

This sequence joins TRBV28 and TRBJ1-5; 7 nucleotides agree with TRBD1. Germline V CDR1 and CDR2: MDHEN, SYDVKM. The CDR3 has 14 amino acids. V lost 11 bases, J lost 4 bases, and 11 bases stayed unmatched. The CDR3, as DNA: TGTGCCGCCAACACGCCGACAGGGAATCAGCCCCAGCATTTT. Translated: CAANTPTGNQPQHF.

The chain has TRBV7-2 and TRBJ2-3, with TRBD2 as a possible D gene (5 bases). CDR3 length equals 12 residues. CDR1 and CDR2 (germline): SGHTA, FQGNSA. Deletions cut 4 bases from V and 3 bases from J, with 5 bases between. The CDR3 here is CASSSGTDTQYF. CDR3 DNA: TGTGCCAGCAGCTCGGGGACAGATACGCAGTATTTT.

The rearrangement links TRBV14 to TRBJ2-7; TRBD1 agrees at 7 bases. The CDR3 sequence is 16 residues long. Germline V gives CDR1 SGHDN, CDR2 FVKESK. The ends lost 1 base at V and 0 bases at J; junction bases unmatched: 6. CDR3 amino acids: CASSQVGQPSSYEQYF. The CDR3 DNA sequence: TGTGCCAGCAGCCAAGTGGGACAGCCGAGCTCCTACGAGCAGTACTTC.

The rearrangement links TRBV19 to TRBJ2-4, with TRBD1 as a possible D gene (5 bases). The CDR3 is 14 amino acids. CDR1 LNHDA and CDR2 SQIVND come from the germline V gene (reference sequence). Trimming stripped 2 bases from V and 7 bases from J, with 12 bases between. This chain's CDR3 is CASSIQGLGNIQYF. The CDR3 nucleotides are TGTGCCAGTAGTATACAGGGTTTGGGGAACATTCAGTACTTC.

The CDR3: CASSLPPRGSGNQPQHF. Written as DNA, the CDR3 is TGTGCCAGCAGCTTACCCCCCAGGGGATCTGGAAATCAGCCCCAGCATTTT. The gene calls are TRBV6-2 or TRBV6-3 and TRBJ1-5; tentative D call: TRBD1 (6 bases). V lost 6 bases and J lost 4, with 22 bases in between. Looked up from germline, CDR1 is MNHEY and CDR2 is SVGEGT. The CDR3 contains 17 residues.

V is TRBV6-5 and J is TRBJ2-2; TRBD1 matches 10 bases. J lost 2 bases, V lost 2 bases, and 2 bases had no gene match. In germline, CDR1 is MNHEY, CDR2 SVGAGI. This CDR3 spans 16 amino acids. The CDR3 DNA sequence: TGTGCCAGCAGTTACGACAGGGGGCTTAACACCGGGGAGCTGTTTTTT. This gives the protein CASSYDRGLNTGELFF.

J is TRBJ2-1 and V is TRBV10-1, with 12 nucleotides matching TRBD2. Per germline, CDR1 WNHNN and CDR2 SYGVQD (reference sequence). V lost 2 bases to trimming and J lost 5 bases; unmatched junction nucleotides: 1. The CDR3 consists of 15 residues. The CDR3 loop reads CASSEGLAGHNEQFF. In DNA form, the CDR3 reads TGCGCCAGCAGTGAGGGACTAGCGGGACACAATGAGCAGTTCTTC.

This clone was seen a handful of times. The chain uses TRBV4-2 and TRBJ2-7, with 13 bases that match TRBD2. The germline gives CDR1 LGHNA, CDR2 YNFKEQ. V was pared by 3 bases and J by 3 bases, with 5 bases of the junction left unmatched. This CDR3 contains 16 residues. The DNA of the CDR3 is TGTGCCAGCAGCCACGCCGGGACTAGCGGGAACTACGAGCAGTACTTC. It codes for CASSHAGTSGNYEQYF.

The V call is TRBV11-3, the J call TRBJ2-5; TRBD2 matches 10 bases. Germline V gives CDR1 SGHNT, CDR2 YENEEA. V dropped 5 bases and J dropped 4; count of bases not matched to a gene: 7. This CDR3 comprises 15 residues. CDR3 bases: TGTGCCAGCAGCCCGACTAGCGGGTCCGGAGAGACCCAGTACTTC. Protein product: CASSPTSGSGETQYF. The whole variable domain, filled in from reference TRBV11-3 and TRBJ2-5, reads EAGVVQSPRYKIIEKKQPVAFWCNPISGHNTLYWYLQNLGQGPELLIRYENEEAVDDSQLPKDRFSAERLKGVDSTLKIQPAELGDSAVYLCASSPTSGSGETQYFGPGTRLLVL.

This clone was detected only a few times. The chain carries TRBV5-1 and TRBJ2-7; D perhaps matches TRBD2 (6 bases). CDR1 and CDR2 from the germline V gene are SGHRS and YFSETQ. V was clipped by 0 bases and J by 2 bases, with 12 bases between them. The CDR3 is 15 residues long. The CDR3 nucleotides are TGCGCCAGCAGCTTGGGTTCTAGCGCCGCCTACGAGCAGTACTTC. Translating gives CASSLGSSAAYEQYF.

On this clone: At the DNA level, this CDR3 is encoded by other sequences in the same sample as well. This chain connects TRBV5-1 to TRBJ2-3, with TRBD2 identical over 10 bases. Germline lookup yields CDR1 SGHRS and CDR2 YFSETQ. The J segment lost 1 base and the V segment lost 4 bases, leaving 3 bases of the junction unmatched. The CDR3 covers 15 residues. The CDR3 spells CASSLGTSGTDTQYF. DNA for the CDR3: TGCGCCAGCAGCCTCGGGACTAGCGGCACAGATACGCAGTATTTT.

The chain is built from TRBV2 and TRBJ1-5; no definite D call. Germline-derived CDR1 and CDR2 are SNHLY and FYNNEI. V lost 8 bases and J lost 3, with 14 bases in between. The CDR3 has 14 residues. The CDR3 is CASSREGSNQPQHF. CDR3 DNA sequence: TGTGCCAGCTCACGGGAAGGATCCAATCAGCCCCAGCATTTT.

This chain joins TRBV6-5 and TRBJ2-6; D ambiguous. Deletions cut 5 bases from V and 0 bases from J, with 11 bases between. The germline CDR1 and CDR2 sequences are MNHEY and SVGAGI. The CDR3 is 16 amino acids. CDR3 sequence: CASSNWVASGANVLTF. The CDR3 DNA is TGTGCCAGCAGTAACTGGGTAGCCTCTGGGGCCAACGTCCTGACTTTC.

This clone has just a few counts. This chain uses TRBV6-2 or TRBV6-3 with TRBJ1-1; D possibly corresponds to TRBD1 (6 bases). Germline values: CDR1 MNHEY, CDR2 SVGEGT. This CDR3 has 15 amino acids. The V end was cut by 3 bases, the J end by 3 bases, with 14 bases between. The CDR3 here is CASSYLGQPYTEAFF. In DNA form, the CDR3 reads TGTGCCAGCAGTTATCTGGGACAACCATACACTGAAGCTTTCTTT.